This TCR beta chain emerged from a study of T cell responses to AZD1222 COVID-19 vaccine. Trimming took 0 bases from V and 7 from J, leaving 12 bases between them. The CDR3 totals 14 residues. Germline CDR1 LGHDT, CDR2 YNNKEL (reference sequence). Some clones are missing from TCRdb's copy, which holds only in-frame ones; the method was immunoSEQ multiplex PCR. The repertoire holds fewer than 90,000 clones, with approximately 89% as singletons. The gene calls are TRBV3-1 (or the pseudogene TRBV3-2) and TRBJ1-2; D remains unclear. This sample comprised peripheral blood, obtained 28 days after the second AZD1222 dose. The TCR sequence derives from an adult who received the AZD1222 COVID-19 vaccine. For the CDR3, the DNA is TGTGCCAGCAGCCAAGACGTAACTGCCGGTGGCTACACCTTC. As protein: CASSQDVTAGGYTF.